The 13 T cell receptor beta chains reported below all come from one sample, sequenced in a study of T cell clonotyping in hematopoietic cell transplantation. Time point meaning: recipient sample about 28 days before transplant, after cytoreduction. The data were produced by immunoSEQ multiplex PCR, yet TCRdb's version contains in-frame clones alone and is incomplete. The table lists about 20,000 clones, almost 90% of them singletons. Sequenced material: peripheral blood mononuclear cells, taken before stem cell transplant. These receptors all stem from a man between 18 and 35 years old with biphenotypic leukemia. Some clones in this sample may be carry-over from other donors' samples.

The chain couples TRBV27 to TRBJ2-1; 9 positions agree with TRBD1. There are 15 residues in the CDR3. Germline CDR1 MNHEY, CDR2 SMNVEV (reference sequence). Trimming cost V 5 bases and J 7 bases; bases outside gene matches: 9. The chain's CDR3 is CASSDPQGAFNEQFF. The CDR3 region has the DNA TGTGCCAGCAGTGACCCACAGGGGGCGTTTAATGAGCAGTTCTTC.

The V call is TRBV6-4, the J call TRBJ2-2; D uncertain. CDR1 is MRHNA and CDR2 is SNTAGT in the germline V gene. The CDR3 loop spans 14 amino acids. The V end was cut by 2 bases, the J end by 3 bases, with 7 bases between. This CDR3 is CASSDLPDTGELFF. The CDR3 nucleotides read TGTGCCAGCAGTGACCTCCCCGACACCGGGGAGCTGTTTTTT.

This chain links TRBV2 with TRBJ1-2; 7 nucleotides align to TRBD1. With V trimmed by 6 bases and J by 1 base, 14 bases remained unmatched. The CDR3 consists of 17 residues. Germline V gene data show CDR1 as SNHLY and CDR2 as FYNNEI. The CDR3: CASSRGDRPADNYGYTF. The CDR3, as DNA: TGTGCCAGCAGCCGAGGGGACAGACCAGCCGATAACTATGGCTACACCTTC.

The rearrangement uses TRBV19 and TRBJ2-1; the match to TRBD2 covers 10 bases. The germline V gene encodes CDR1 LNHDA and CDR2 SQIVND (reference sequence). The junction had 6 bases not matched to a gene; V was cut back by 5 bases and J by 2 bases. The CDR3 is made up of 16 amino acids. CDR3 DNA: TGTGCCAGTAGTCCCGCCGGACTAGCGGCCTACAATGAGCAGTTCTTC. It is translated as CASSPAGLAAYNEQFF.

The chain carries TRBV4-1 and TRBJ1-1; no clear D gene. The ends were cut back, 1 base at V and 0 bases at J, with 9 bases in the middle. This CDR3 comprises 15 residues. Per the germline V gene, CDR1 is MGHRA and CDR2 is YSYEKL. The CDR3 coding sequence is TGCGCCAGCAGCCAAGGGCCGCTCATGAACACTGAAGCTTTCTTT. Protein sequence: CASSQGPLMNTEAFF.

J is TRBJ2-7 and V is TRBV4-1; 11 bases fit TRBD2. V lost 0 bases and J lost 5; bases outside the gene matches: 0. Germline V gene data show CDR1 as MGHRA and CDR2 as YSYEKL. The CDR3 totals 14 residues. The CDR3 nucleotides read TGCGCCAGCAGCCAAGAACTAGCGGGAGACGAGCAGTACTTC. Its translation: CASSQELAGDEQYF.

The V gene is TRBV10-1, the J gene TRBJ2-5, with 9 nucleotides matching TRBD2. The J segment lost 0 bases and the V segment lost 2 bases, leaving 4 bases of the junction unmatched. The germline gives CDR1 WNHNN, CDR2 SYGVQD (reference sequence). This CDR3 has 16 amino acids. The CDR3: CASSESGGPDQETQYF. The CDR3 DNA follows: TGCGCCAGCAGTGAGAGCGGGGGGCCCGACCAAGAGACCCAGTACTTC.

The J gene is TRBJ1-4, the V gene TRBV7-9; D is possibly TRBD1 (5 bases). V was cut by 6 bases and J by 6 bases, with 17 bases left in between. This CDR3 spans 15 amino acids. Germline CDR1 reads SEHNR; CDR2 reads FQNEAQ (reference sequence). The CDR3 sequence: CASRPRRGRDEKLFF. CDR3 sequence (DNA): TGTGCCAGCAGACCAAGACGTGGCAGGGATGAAAAACTGTTTTTT. Together with reference TRBV7-9 and TRBJ1-4, the CDR3 gives the full variable domain: DTGVSQNPRHKITKRGQNVTFRCDPISEHNRLYWYRQTLGQGPEFLTYFQNEAQLEKSRLLSDRFSAERPKGSFSTLEIQRTEQGDSAMYLCASRPRRGRDEKLFFGSGTQLSVL.

V usage is TRBV10-2 and J usage is TRBJ2-1; 9 bases are a match to TRBD1. V shed 6 bases, J shed 5 bases, and the junction held 5 bases outside the gene matches. Germline V gene data show CDR1 as WSHSY and CDR2 as SAAADI. The CDR3 totals 14 residues. Here the CDR3 DNA reads TGCGCCAGCAGGGACAGGGGCCCCCACAATGAGCAGTTCTTC. This encodes CASRDRGPHNEQFF.

The chain carries TRBV25-1 and TRBJ2-2; D may correspond to TRBD1 or TRBD2 (6 bases each). Trimming removed 4 bases from V and 0 bases from J, with 12 bases in between. The CDR3 is 16 residues long. Germline CDR1 reads MGHDK; CDR2 reads SYGVNS. The CDR3 region is CASSVPGGPNTGELFF. In DNA form, the CDR3 reads TGTGCCAGCAGTGTCCCTGGGGGGCCGAACACCGGGGAGCTGTTTTTT.

The rearrangement joins TRBV2 to TRBJ2-5; D unresolved. The CDR3 consists of 14 residues. Germline CDR1 SNHLY, CDR2 FYNNEI. Trimming cost V 0 bases and J 0 bases, with 5 bases left between them. CDR3 in DNA: TGTGCCAGCAGTGAAGCAATCTACCAAGAGACCCAGTACTTC. This translates into CASSEAIYQETQYF.

The V and J genes are TRBV19 and TRBJ2-1, with 7 bases matching TRBD2. CDR1 LNHDA and CDR2 SQIVND come from the germline V gene (reference sequence). V lost 9 bases, J lost 4 bases, and 3 bases stayed unmatched. The CDR3 covers 12 residues. CDR3 nucleotides: TGTGCCAGCCTGGGAGGGTACAATGAGCAGTTCTTC. Protein sequence: CASLGGYNEQFF.

V is TRBV2 and J is TRBJ1-1; D ambiguous. The V gene lost 3 bases and the J gene lost 0 bases, with 20 bases spanning the gap. CDR3 length: 18 residues. Germline CDR1 and CDR2: SNHLY and FYNNEI. Here the CDR3 DNA reads TGTGCCAGCAGTGACACCTTTGATTCTGGAGGTTTGAACACTGAAGCTTTCTTT. Translating gives CASSDTFDSGGLNTEAFF.